Here is one T cell receptor (beta chain) with its context. This clone's antigen is unknown. Per-base qualities were not stored, and no clone one base away is much larger. The collaborating institutions used their own protocols to collect whole blood in K2EDTA tubes. For TCRbeta analysis, collaborators shipped samples in one of three forms: frozen whole blood, isolated PBMCs, or DNA extracted from either of those sample types. The CDR3 has 14 amino acids, counting the end cysteine and phenylalanine. Of all the DNA, just the CDR3 is kept, 42 bases in frame from base 1. V loses 2 bases of germline sequence and J loses 0 bases, and the interval between the two ends is 11 bases. The germline V gene sets CDR1 to SQVTM and CDR2 to ANQGSEA. The sample originates from a study of blood T cell repertoires in COVID-19 (dated by TCRdb to 2020 to 2022). Turning to the overall study: Samples covering the acute and convalescent phases of COVID-19 were provided by collaborators in the United States, Italy and Spain. A de-identified subject ID, COVID-19 status, age in years and sex were almost always included in the sample metadata. Samples were obtained from the ongoing ImmuneRACE study (first 160 participants) and from about 1,300 subjects provided by 6 global collaborators. The dataset comprised deeply sampled blood TCRbeta repertoires from subjects exposed to, actively infected with, or recovered from COVID-19. Where available, HLA class I and class II types were obtained from metadata supplied by the sample provider rather than from assay-based typing. The repertoires were released in a freely available public database intended as a resource for research on the immune response to SARS-CoV-2. The material from the prospective study consisted of cDNA or gDNA derived from T cells, B-cell-depleted T cells, or PBMCs. The full study reports these points: How much clinical and demographic metadata was included differed by source and by participant, and the metadata was provided uncurated.

TCRbeta CDR3 regions were amplified from genomic DNA by means of the immunoSEQ Assay, a bias-controlled multiplex PCR. Per the authors' processing: Within the assay, amplification of reference gene primers was used to estimate how many nucleated cells each sample contained. To quantify the absolute abundance of each unique TCRbeta CDR3 rearrangement, sequence reads were collapsed and filtered. Productive Simpson clonality was computed per sample as the square root of Simpson's diversity index over productive rearrangements. Not all clones reach the TCRdb copy of this immuneACCESS table, which keeps in-frame sequences only. Checked studies attribute under half of the gap to unresolved V genes and leave the rest unexplained. That table is the source of V, J and clone size, and D and trimming were worked out from the DNA. This sample comprises roughly 38,000 clones, roughly 89% of them detected only once. Less than 30% of the sample is taken by the ten largest.

The source of this sequence is a man aged 55-75 years with active or convalescent COVID-19. The source material was peripheral blood. The chain couples TRBV29-1 to TRBJ2-7, with an unclear D gene assignment. The CDR3: CSVELIYLSYEQYF. The DNA sequence is TGCAGCGTTGAATTGATCTACCTCTCCTACGAGCAGTACTTC.